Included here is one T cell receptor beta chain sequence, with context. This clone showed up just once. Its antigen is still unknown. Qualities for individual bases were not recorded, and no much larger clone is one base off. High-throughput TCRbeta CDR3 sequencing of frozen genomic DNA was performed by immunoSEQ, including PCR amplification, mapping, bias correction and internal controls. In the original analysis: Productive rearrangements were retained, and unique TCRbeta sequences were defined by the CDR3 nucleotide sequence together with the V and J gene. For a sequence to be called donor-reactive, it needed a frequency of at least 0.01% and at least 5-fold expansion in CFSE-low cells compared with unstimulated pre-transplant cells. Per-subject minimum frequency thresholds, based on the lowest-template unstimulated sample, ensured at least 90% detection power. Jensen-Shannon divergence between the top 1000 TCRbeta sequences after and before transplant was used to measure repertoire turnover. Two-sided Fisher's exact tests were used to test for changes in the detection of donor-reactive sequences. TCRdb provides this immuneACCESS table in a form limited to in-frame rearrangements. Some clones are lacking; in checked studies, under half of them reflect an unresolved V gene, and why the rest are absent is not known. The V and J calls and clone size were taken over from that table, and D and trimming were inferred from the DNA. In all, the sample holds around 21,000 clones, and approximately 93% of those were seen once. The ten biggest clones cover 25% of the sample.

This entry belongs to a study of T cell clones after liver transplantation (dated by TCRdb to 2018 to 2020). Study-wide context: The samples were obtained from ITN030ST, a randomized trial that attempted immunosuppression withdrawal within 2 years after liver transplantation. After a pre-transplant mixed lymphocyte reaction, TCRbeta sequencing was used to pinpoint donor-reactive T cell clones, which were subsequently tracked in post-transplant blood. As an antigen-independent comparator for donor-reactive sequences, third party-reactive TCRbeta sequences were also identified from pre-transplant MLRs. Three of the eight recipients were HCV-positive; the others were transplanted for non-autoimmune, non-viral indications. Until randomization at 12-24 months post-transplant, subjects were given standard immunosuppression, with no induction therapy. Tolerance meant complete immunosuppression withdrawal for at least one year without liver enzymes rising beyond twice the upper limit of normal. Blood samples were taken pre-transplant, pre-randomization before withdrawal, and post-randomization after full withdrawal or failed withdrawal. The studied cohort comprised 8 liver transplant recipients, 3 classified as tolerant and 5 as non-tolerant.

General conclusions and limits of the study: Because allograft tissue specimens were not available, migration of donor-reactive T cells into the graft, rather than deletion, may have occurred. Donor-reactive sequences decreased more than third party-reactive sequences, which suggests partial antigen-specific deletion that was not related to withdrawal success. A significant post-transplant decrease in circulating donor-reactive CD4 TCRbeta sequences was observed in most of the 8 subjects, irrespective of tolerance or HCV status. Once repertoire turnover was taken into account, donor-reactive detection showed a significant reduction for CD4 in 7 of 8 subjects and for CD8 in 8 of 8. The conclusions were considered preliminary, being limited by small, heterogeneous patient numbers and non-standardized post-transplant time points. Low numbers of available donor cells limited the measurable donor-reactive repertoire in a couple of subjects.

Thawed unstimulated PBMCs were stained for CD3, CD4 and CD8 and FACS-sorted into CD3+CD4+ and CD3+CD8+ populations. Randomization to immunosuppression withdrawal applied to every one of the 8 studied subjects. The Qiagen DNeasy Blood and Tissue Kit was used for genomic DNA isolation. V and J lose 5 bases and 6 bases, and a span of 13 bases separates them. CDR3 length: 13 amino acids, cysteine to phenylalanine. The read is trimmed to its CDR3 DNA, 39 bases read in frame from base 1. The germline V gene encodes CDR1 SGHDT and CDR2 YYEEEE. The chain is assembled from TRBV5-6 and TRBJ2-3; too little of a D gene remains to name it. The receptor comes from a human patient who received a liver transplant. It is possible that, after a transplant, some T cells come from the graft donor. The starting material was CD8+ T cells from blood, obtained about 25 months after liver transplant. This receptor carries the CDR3 CASRHSTRDTQYF. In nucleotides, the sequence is TGTGCCAGCAGACACTCAACTCGGGATACGCAGTATTTT. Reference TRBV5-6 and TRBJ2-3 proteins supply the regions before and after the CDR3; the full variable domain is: DAGVTQSPTHLIKTRGQQVTLRCSPKSGHDTVSWYQQALGQGPQFIFQYYEEEERQRGNFPDRFSGHQFPNYSSELNVNALLLGDSALYLCASRHSTRDTQYFGPGTRLTVL.